This T cell receptor beta chain was profiled in a study of T cells after yellow fever vaccination. General observations from the study: The secondary response peaked faster, at day 5 versus 15, but was weaker. Post-booster repertoires again held most primary-vaccination clones (approximately 96% CD4, over 80% CD8).

TCRdb reanalysed the 5' RACE reads using MiXCR and keeps one entry per CDR3 protein. The table has 300,000 to 400,000 distinct CDR3 sequences, 8.5% to 10% seen once. This clonotype has a count of ten or more. The target antigen is unknown. The sample was PBMCs, taken on the day of the first yellow fever vaccination. This clonotype was sampled from a man aged 18 to 29 who received the YFV17D yellow fever vaccine.

The CDR3 protein is CSARWSGGGFEQYF. DNA for the CDR3: TGCAGTGCTAGGTGGTCAGGGGGCGGCTTCGAGCAGTACTTC. The chain carries TRBV20-1 and TRBJ2-7; TRBD1 matches 8 bases. V gave up 3 bases and J gave up 6 bases; unmatched junction bases: 10. The CDR3 extends over 14 amino acids. Germline V lookup: CDR1 DFQATT, CDR2 SNEGSKA (reference sequence).